This T cell receptor (beta chain) was captured by sequencing in a study of response to subunit inactivated influenza vaccine (dated by TCRdb to 2017 to 2018). Looking at the study overall: The study used deep quantitative T cell receptor repertoire profiling to track responses to a trivalent subunit inactivated influenza vaccine.

About this clonotype itself: Its antigen is still unknown. No base-level quality is on record; no much larger clone is a single base apart.

The investigation overall reported the following: It was suggested by the authors that each seasonal influenza vaccination may recruit only a limited number of new T cells.

CDR1 and CDR2 are read off the germline V gene (reference sequence) as LGHDT and YNNKEL. V lost 4 bases and J lost 5 bases, and the count of bases not matched to a germline gene is 7. The CDR3, cysteine through phenylalanine, is 16 amino acids long. Only the CDR3 region is kept as DNA, spanning 48 bases read in frame from base 1. The library relied on RT-PCR. Sequencing was performed on an Illumina HiSeq 2500. TCRdb trimmed the raw reads at Q25, called clones with MiXCR and kept productive beta chains. Duplicate CDR3 protein sequences are folded into a single record with the most common DNA and genes. This sample is represented by roughly 700,000 distinct CDR3 sequences; around 14% of them were singletons. The ten largest clonotypes hold around 6.5% of the sample.

Sequencing used PBMCs from blood, obtained about 14 days before vaccination. The clonotype originates from a man between 45 and 60 years old who received an inactivated influenza vaccine. Donor details come from another sample of the same person, matched by shared clones. Recombination linked TRBV3-1 to TRBJ2-3, with TRBD2 identical over 12 junction bases. The CDR3 protein sequence reads: CASSLATSGGLDTQYF. DNA sequence: TGTGCCAGCAGCCTCGCGACTAGCGGGGGATTAGATACGCAGTATTTT.